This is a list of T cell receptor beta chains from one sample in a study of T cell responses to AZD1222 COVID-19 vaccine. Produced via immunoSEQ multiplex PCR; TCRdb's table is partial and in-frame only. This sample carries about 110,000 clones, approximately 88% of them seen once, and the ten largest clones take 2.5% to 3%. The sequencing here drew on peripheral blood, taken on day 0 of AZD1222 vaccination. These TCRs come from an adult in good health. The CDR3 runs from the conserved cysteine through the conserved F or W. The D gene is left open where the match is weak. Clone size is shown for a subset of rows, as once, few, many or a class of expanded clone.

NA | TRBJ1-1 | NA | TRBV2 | TGTGCCAGCAGTGTGGATTTCAACACTGAAGCTTTCTTT | CASSVDFNTEAFF
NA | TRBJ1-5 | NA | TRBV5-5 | TGTGCCAGCAGCTTAGTGGGGGGGCATCAGCCCCAGCATTTT | CASSLVGGHQPQHF
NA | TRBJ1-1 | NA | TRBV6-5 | TGTGCCAGCAGTTACTCGAGGGGATCGAACACTGAAGCTTTCTTT | CASSYSRGSNTEAFF
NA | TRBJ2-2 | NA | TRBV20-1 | TGCAGTGCCAGTGGGGACATGAGCACCGGGGAGCTGTTTTTT | CSASGDMSTGELFF
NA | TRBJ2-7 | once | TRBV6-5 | TGTGCCAGCAGTTACGCGCAGACCCTCACTGAGCAGTACTTC | CASSYAQTLTEQYF
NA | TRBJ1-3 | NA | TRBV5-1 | TGCGCCAGCAGCTTGGGCAGGGGAAATGGAAACACCATATATTTT | CASSLGRGNGNTIYF
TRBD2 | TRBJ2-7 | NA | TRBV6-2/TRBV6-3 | TGTGCCAGCAGCCCTCGCCGGGCGCGGGAGTGGGTTTATAGTTACGAGCAGTACTTC | CASSPRRAREWVYSYEQYF
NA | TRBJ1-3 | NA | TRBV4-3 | TGCGCCAGCAGCCAAGAAACTGGGGGAAGTGGAAACACCATATATTTT | CASSQETGGSGNTIYF
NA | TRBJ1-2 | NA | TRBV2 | TGTGCCAGCAGGGACAGAACGGGGGTCCATGGCTACACCTTC | CASRDRTGVHGYTF
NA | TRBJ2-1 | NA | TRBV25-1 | TGTGCCAGCAGTCTTCTCGGGAGCGGGCGGCTGTCCTACAATGAGCAGTTCTTC | CASSLLGSGRLSYNEQFF
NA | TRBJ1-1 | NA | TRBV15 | TGTGCCACCAGGGGGCCTAACACTGAAGCTTTCTTT | CATRGPNTEAFF
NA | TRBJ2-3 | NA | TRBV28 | TGTGCCAGCAGTTCACCCCCCCTCGATACGCAGTATTTT | CASSSPPLDTQYF
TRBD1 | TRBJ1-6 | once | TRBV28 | TGTGCCAGCAGGTCCGGGACAGGGAGGATTAATTCACCCCTCCACTTT | CASRSGTGRINSPLHF
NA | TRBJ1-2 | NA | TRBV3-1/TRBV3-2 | TGTGCCAGCAGCCCCTTAGGGGGGCAGAACTATGGCTACACCTTC | CASSPLGGQNYGYTF
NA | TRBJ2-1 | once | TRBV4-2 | TGTGCCAGCAGCCAAGTCGATGAGCAGTTCTTC | CASSQVDEQFF
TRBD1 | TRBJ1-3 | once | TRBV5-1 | TGCGCCAGCAGCTTACAACCGGGACAGGGCAAGGGAAACACCATATATTTT | CASSLQPGQGKGNTIYF
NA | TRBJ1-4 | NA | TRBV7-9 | TGTGCCAGCAGCCCACCCAGGACCCCCGTCGATGAAAAACTGTTTTTT | CASSPPRTPVDEKLFF
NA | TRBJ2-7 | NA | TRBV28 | TGTGCCAGCCAGGCAGGGCAGGGCTTCCTACGAGGGCAGTACTTC | CASQAGQGFLRGQYF
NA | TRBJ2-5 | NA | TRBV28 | TGTGCCAGCAGTTTATTCTACGAGGGGAAGACCCAGTACTTC | CASSLFYEGKTQYF
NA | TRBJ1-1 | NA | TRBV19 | TGTGCCAGTAGTCCCACCGACGAGACTGAAGCTTTCTTT | CASSPTDETEAFF
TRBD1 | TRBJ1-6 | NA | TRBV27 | TGTGCCAGCAGCGAGCAGGGGGGGTTGAGTTCACCCCTCCACTTT | CASSEQGGLSSPLHF
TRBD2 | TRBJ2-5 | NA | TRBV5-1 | TGCGCCAGCACCGCGACTAGCCGAGAGACCCAGTACTTC | CASTATSRETQYF
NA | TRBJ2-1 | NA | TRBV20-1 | TGCAGTGCTGGGGGACACAATGAGCAGTTCTTC | CSAGGHNEQFF
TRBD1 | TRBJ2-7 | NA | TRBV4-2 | TGTGCCAGCAGCCAAGATAAGGGACAGGCCTCCTACGAGCAGTACTTC | CASSQDKGQASYEQYF
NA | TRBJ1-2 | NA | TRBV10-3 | TGTGCCATCAGCGGGGGCTACTATGGCTACACCTTC | CAISGGYYGYTF
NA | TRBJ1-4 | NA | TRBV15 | TGTGCCACCAGCGGCCTCGGGGAGTCTACTAATGAAAAACTGTTTTTT | CATSGLGESTNEKLFF
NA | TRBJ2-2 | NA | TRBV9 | TGTGCCAGCAGCCCCCGTTTGGTCCCCCCGACCGGGGAGCTGTTTTTT | CASSPRLVPPTGELFF
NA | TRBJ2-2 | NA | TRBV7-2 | TGTGCCAGCAGCTATTTTGGGGAGCTGTTTTTT | CASSYFGELFF
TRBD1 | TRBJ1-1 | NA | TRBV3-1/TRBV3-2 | TGTGCCAGCAGCCTCGACAGGGGGAACACTGAAGCTTTCTTT | CASSLDRGNTEAFF
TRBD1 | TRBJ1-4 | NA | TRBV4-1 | TGCGCCAGCAGCCCTGGACAGGCGGGTAATGAAAAACTGTTTTTT | CASSPGQAGNEKLFF
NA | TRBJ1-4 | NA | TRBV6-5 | TGTGCCAGCAGCCAACGGGGCAGCTGGCGTGAAAAACTGTTTTTT | CASSQRGSWREKLFF
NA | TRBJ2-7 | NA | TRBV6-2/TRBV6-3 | TGTGCCAGCAGTTACGGGTCCAGGGGCTACTCCTACGAGCAGTACTTC | CASSYGSRGYSYEQYF
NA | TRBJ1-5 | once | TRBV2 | TGTGCCAGCAGTGGCAAGGCAGGGAGGCTAAGTGGCAATCAGCCCCAGCATTTT | CASSGKAGRLSGNQPQHF